Shown below are 23 T cell receptor beta chains from a single sample sequenced in a study of cytomegalovirus exposure and HLA in healthy donors. Sequencing used immunoSEQ multiplex PCR; TCRdb keeps in-frame clones, though not all of them. The data show fewer than 150,000 clones, with 70% to 90% seen just once and 4% to 5.5% held by the top ten. Sequencing was carried out using PBMCs. The receptors come from a man in his late teens or twenties in good health and CMV-seropositive.

The V gene is TRBV28, the J gene TRBJ2-1, with 10 bases lining up with TRBD2. Germline lookup yields CDR1 MDHEN and CDR2 SYDVKM. The J segment lost 0 bases and the V segment lost 8 bases, leaving 19 bases of the junction unmatched. CDR3 length: 20 residues. The DNA for the CDR3 is TGTGCCAGCTCCGCGCCTAGCGGGGGACCCTCCCTGAGCTCCTACAATGAGCAGTTCTTC. Its translation: CASSAPSGGPSLSSYNEQFF.

This chain uses TRBV29-1 with TRBJ2-1; D tentatively fits TRBD1 or TRBD2 (6 bases each). Germline V lookup: CDR1 SQVTM, CDR2 ANQGSEA. Trimming pared 7 bases from V and 1 base from J, leaving 11 bases between. The CDR3 consists of 13 residues. The CDR3 bases are TGCAGCGGTGAGGGGGGATCCTACAATGAGCAGTTCTTC. Encoded protein: CSGEGGSYNEQFF.

This clone came up a few times. The chain uses TRBV12-5 and TRBJ2-1; tentative D call: TRBD1 (6 bases). There are 14 residues in the CDR3. V was trimmed by 7 bases and J by 4 bases, leaving 14 bases between them. The germline CDR1 and CDR2 sequences are LGHNT and FRNRAP. DNA for the CDR3: TGTGCTAGTGCCGCGGCACAGGGTTACAATGAGCAGTTCTTC. Amino acid sequence: CASAAAQGYNEQFF.

The V and J genes are TRBV5-1 and TRBJ1-2; TRBD1 might be the D (5 bases). The CDR3 consists of 13 residues. Trimming shortened V by 0 bases and J by 5 bases, and 8 bases separated the two germline ends. Germline loops: CDR1 SGHRS, CDR2 YFSETQ. The CDR3 reads CASSLDRLYGYTF. The DNA for the CDR3 is TGCGCCAGCAGCTTGGACAGGTTGTATGGCTACACCTTC.

The chain couples TRBV6-6 to TRBJ1-1; TRBD1 might be the D (6 bases). CDR1 MNHNY and CDR2 SVGAGI come from the germline V gene (reference sequence). V was trimmed by 4 bases and J by 11 bases, leaving 17 bases between them. The CDR3 covers 13 residues. Here the CDR3 reads CASSSTPQGSAFF. The CDR3 DNA reads as TGTGCCAGCAGTTCCACTCCACAGGGTTCGGCTTTCTTT.

The V call is TRBV5-1, the J call TRBJ2-7; tentatively, D is TRBD1 (5 bases). Germline V CDR1 and CDR2: SGHRS, YFSETQ. The CDR3 is made up of 15 amino acids. The V gene lost 0 bases and the J gene lost 0 bases, with 10 bases spanning the gap. This chain's CDR3 is CASSLEQAASYEQYF. DNA for the CDR3: TGCGCCAGCAGCTTGGAACAGGCCGCCTCCTACGAGCAGTACTTC. The whole variable domain, remainder taken from reference TRBV5-1 and TRBJ2-7, is KAGVTQTPRYLIKTRGQQVTLSCSPISGHRSVSWYQQTPGQGLQFLFEYFSETQRNKGNFPGRFSGRQFSNSRSEMNVSTLELGDSALYLCASSLEQAASYEQYFGPGTRLTVT.

The chain is built from TRBV28 and TRBJ2-5; 9 bases align to TRBD1. CDR3 length equals 15 residues. Germline CDR1 reads MDHEN; CDR2 reads SYDVKM. The ends lost 5 bases at V and 5 bases at J; junction bases unmatched: 9. CDR3 amino acids: CASSLTGGRGETQYF. The CDR3 DNA reads as TGTGCCAGCAGTCTAACAGGGGGCAGGGGTGAGACCCAGTACTTC.

The chain is built from TRBV19 and TRBJ2-3; no reliable D call. The V gene's germline CDR1 is LNHDA and CDR2 SQIVND (reference sequence). V lost 3 bases and J 6 bases, leaving 4 bases between the germline ends. This CDR3 has 11 amino acids. CDR3 sequence reads: CASSIGDTQYF. The CDR3 coding sequence is TGTGCCAGTAGTATCGGGGATACGCAGTATTTT. Looking up the rest from reference TRBV19 and TRBJ2-3 gives the full variable domain: DGGITQSPKYLFRKEGQNVTLSCEQNLNHDAMYWYRQDPGQGLRLIYYSQIVNDFQKGDIAEGYSVSREKKESFPLTVTSAQKNPTAFYLCASSIGDTQYFGPGTRLTVL.

The V gene is TRBV6-6, the J gene TRBJ1-1; 9 bases align to TRBD1. CDR3 length: 15 residues. J was trimmed by 1 base and V by 5 bases; bases with no gene match: 5. Germline CDR1 is MNHNY and CDR2 is SVGAGI (reference sequence). CDR3 loop: CASSPSTGGNTEAFF. The CDR3 DNA is TGTGCCAGCAGTCCTTCGACAGGGGGGAACACTGAAGCTTTCTTT.

The chain uses TRBV27 and TRBJ2-5; D remains ambiguous. The CDR3 has 13 amino acids. CDR1 is MNHEY and CDR2 is SMNVEV in the germline V gene (reference sequence). V lost 3 bases and J 2 bases, leaving 7 bases between the germline ends. The DNA of the CDR3 is TGTGCCAGCAGTTTCGGGTTACAAGAGACCCAGTACTTC. Translation gives CASSFGLQETQYF.

The chain has TRBV7-8 and TRBJ2-5; 11 bases match TRBD2. Germline values: CDR1 SGHVS, CDR2 FQNEAQ. The CDR3 totals 18 residues. After removal of 1 base from V and 2 bases from J, the junction contained 9 bases not matched to a gene. The CDR3 region has the DNA TGTGCCAGCAGCTTAGTACTAGCGGGGGCCCGTGGGCAAGAGACCCAGTACTTC. Protein: CASSLVLAGARGQETQYF.

The rearrangement joins TRBV2 to TRBJ1-3; D is unclear. This CDR3 is built from 15 residues. The V and J ends lost 5 bases and 2 bases respectively, with 13 bases between them. In germline, CDR1 is SNHLY, CDR2 FYNNEI. The CDR3 loop reads CASSTQRGTGNTIYF. CDR3 DNA sequence: TGTGCCAGCAGTACCCAGCGCGGCACTGGAAACACCATATATTTT.

The V and J genes are TRBV29-1 and TRBJ2-5, with TRBD2 matching 7 bases. Germline V gene data show CDR1 as SQVTM and CDR2 as ANQGSEA. V lost 2 bases, J lost 2 bases, and 11 bases stayed unmatched. This CDR3 spans 16 amino acids. In nucleotides, the CDR3 is TGCAGCGTTGAAATGGGAAAGCGGGATAAACAAGAGACCCAGTACTTC. Its protein is CSVEMGKRDKQETQYF.

The chain links TRBV11-3 to TRBJ1-2; D remains ambiguous. The CDR3 is made up of 16 amino acids. Germline CDR1 is SGHNT and CDR2 is YENEEA. V was clipped by 6 bases and J by 3 bases, with 20 bases between them. The CDR3 nucleotides are TGTGCCAGCAGACCATTTTCCCGGTCTGTAGACTATGGCTACACCTTC. It codes for CASRPFSRSVDYGYTF. Full variable domain (outside the CDR3, taken from reference TRBV11-3 and TRBJ1-2): EAGVVQSPRYKIIEKKQPVAFWCNPISGHNTLYWYLQNLGQGPELLIRYENEEAVDDSQLPKDRFSAERLKGVDSTLKIQPAELGDSAVYLCASRPFSRSVDYGYTFGSGTRLTVV.

This clone appeared a few times. V gene TRBV4-1 combines with J gene TRBJ1-6; D possibly corresponds to TRBD1 (5 bases). CDR3 size: 17 residues. V shed 4 bases and J shed 11 bases, with 24 bases lying between them. CDR1 and CDR2 from the germline V gene are MGHRA and YSYEKL. CDR3 loop: CASSPGFRVNQSPPLHF. Written as DNA, the CDR3 is TGCGCCAGCAGCCCAGGCTTCAGGGTAAATCAATCTCCACCCCTCCACTTT.

The J gene is TRBJ2-2, the V gene TRBV10-3, with D tentatively TRBD2 (6 bases). CDR3 length: 14 residues. V lost 8 bases and J lost 6, with 16 bases in between. Germline values: CDR1 ENHRY, CDR2 SYGVKD. In DNA, the CDR3 is TGTGCCATCCGAAGTGGAGGGGTCTCCGGGGAGCTGTTTTTT. Residues: CAIRSGGVSGELFF.

This chain links TRBV28 with TRBJ1-2; a weak D match, TRBD1 (5 bases). The germline gives CDR1 MDHEN, CDR2 SYDVKM. The length of the CDR3 is 14 residues. Trimming stripped 1 base from V and 11 bases from J, with 17 bases between. The CDR3 DNA reads TGTGCCAGCAGTTTATTAAAGGGGCTCGGGAGGTACACCTTC. This codes for CASSLLKGLGRYTF.

This clone was seen only a few times. Other DNA sequences in the same sample also yield this CDR3. The chain has TRBV18 and TRBJ1-5, with D possibly being TRBD1 (5 bases). Trimming stripped 2 bases from V and 4 bases from J, with 9 bases between. Germline CDR1 is KGHSH and CDR2 is LQKENI. CDR3 length: 14 amino acids. In nucleotides, the CDR3 is TGTGCCAGCTCACCAGGGGGAGGAAATCAGCCCCAGCATTTT. Amino acid sequence: CASSPGGGNQPQHF.

V usage is TRBV11-2 and J usage is TRBJ2-7, with 8 bases that match TRBD1. The germline gives CDR1 SGHAT, CDR2 FQNNGV. The junction had 5 bases not matched to a gene; V was cut back by 4 bases and J by 6 bases. This CDR3 comprises 13 residues. The CDR3 loop is CASSSPTGAEQYF. CDR3 nucleotides: TGTGCCAGCAGCTCCCCGACAGGGGCCGAGCAGTACTTC.

This chain links TRBV11-1 with TRBJ2-1; D is ambiguous. The germline V and J ends were trimmed by 1 base and 7 bases, with 5 bases remaining between them. This CDR3 has 12 residues. Germline loops: CDR1 SGHAT, CDR2 FQDESV (reference sequence). CDR3 in DNA: TGTGCCAGCAGCTTAGTCGTGAATGAGCAGTTCTTC. It codes for CASSLVVNEQFF.

The V gene is TRBV7-2, the J gene TRBJ1-6, with 8 positions matching TRBD1. The CDR3 contains 14 residues. After removal of 8 bases from V and 10 bases from J, the junction contained 10 bases not matched to a gene. Germline assignment: CDR1 SGHTA and CDR2 FQGNSA. CDR3 region: CASCIQGEGSPLHF. CDR3 coding DNA: TGTGCCAGCTGCATACAGGGGGAAGGATCACCCCTCCACTTT.

This sequence joins TRBV6-4 and TRBJ2-3; 15 nucleotides align to TRBD2. Trimming took 5 bases from V and 6 from J; bases not matched to a gene: 6. The CDR3 sequence is 16 residues long. Germline lookup yields CDR1 MRHNA and CDR2 SNTAGT. The CDR3 loop is CASSPGLAGGPDTQYF. DNA of the CDR3: TGTGCCAGCAGTCCCGGACTAGCGGGGGGGCCCGATACGCAGTATTTT.

The chain recombines TRBV2 with TRBJ1-5; TRBD1 might be the D (5 bases). The CDR3 totals 15 residues. Germline V gene sequence: CDR1 SNHLY, CDR2 FYNNEI. V was pared by 5 bases and J by 1 base, with 12 bases between. CDR3 in amino acids: CASSQQGRSNQPQHF. CDR3 coding DNA: TGTGCCAGCAGTCAGCAGGGTAGGAGCAATCAGCCCCAGCATTTT.